This T cell receptor (beta chain) was captured by sequencing in a study of blood T cell repertoires in COVID-19. Across the study: Researchers got acute and convalescent COVID-19 samples from the United States, Italy and Spain. Sample material is recorded as cDNA or gDNA derived from T cells, B-cell-depleted T cells, or PBMCs.

Patients in Seattle were enrolled during active infection, then followed longitudinally. Trimming removed 4 bases from V and 6 bases from J; junction bases left unmatched: 9. The CDR3 consists of 15 residues. Germline-derived CDR1 and CDR2 are SGHTA and FQGTGA. Authors' methods: Amplification with reference gene primers provided the estimates of nucleated cell counts. The assay was immunoSEQ multiplex PCR, and TCRdb's table has in-frame clones only and misses some. V, J and clone size are those of that table, while D and trimming were read from the DNA. The sample shows a few hundred thousand clones, 90% of them seen only once.

Sample: peripheral blood. The TCR comes from a woman aged 55-69 years with COVID-19, enrolled during active disease. This chain connects TRBV7-3 to TRBJ2-1; 7 bases map to TRBD2. CDR3 DNA sequence: TGTGCCAGCAGCTCCGCTAGCGGTGGGGCCAATGAGCAGTTCTTC. It yields the protein CASSSASGGANEQFF.